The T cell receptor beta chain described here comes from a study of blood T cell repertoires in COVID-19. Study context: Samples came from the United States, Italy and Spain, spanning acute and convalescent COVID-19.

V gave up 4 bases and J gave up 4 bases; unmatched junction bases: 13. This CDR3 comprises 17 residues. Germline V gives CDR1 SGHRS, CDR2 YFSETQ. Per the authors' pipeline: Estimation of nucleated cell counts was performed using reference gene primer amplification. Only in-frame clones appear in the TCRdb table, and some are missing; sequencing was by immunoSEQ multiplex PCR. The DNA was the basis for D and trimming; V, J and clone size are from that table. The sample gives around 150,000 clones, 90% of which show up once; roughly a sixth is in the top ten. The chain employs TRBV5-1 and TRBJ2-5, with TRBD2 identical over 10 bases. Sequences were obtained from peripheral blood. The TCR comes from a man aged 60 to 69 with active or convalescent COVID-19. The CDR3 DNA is TGCGCCAGCAGCACATTATCAGCGGGGGGGCATGGAGAGACCCAGTACTTC. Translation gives CASSTLSAGGHGETQYF.